The 17 T cell receptor beta chains reported below all come from one sample, sequenced in a study of cytomegalovirus exposure and HLA in healthy donors. The PCR ran on 60 Vbeta and 13 Jbeta primers. Assay used: immunoSEQ multiplex PCR; TCRdb lists only in-frame clones, some missing. This sample's table reports 100,000 to 150,000 clones. The sequencing input was PBMCs. The receptor set was obtained from a woman between 40 and 50 years old in good health and CMV-seronegative.

V usage is TRBV19 and J usage is TRBJ1-6, with a weak D call TRBD1 (5 bases). The germline V gene encodes CDR1 LNHDA and CDR2 SQIVND (reference sequence). The CDR3 has 13 residues. V was trimmed by 10 bases and J by 10 bases, leaving 17 bases between them. CDR3 protein: CATKGIPGSPLHF. DNA of the CDR3: TGTGCCACAAAGGGGATACCCGGATCACCCCTCCACTTT.

The chain combines TRBV28 with TRBJ1-2; D ambiguous. Trimming cost V 5 bases and J 4 bases, with 14 bases left between them. Germline V lookup: CDR1 MDHEN, CDR2 SYDVKM. The length of the CDR3 is 14 residues. The CDR3 sequence is CASSIWTEGYGYTF. CDR3 coding DNA: TGTGCCAGCAGTATCTGGACTGAGGGCTATGGCTACACCTTC.

The chain uses TRBV6-6 and TRBJ1-6, with 9 bases fitting TRBD1. The V segment lost 6 bases and the J segment 11 bases; nucleotides outside the gene matches: 5. CDR3 size: 13 residues. The germline gives CDR1 MNHNY, CDR2 SVGAGI (reference sequence). The CDR3 nucleotides are TGTGCCAGCAGCGACAGGGGGGAACCACCCCTCCACTTT. This encodes CASSDRGEPPLHF.

The chain links TRBV7-9 to TRBJ1-1; D is unclear. This CDR3 is built from 13 residues. Germline-derived CDR1 and CDR2 are SEHNR and FQNEAQ (reference sequence). V was trimmed by 5 bases and J by 11 bases, leaving 18 bases between them. The CDR3: CASSPESRAGAFF. The CDR3 nucleotides read TGTGCCAGCAGCCCCGAATCCCGCGCGGGGGCTTTCTTT.

This sequence joins TRBV9 and TRBJ1-2, with D maybe TRBD1 (6 bases). The length of the CDR3 is 16 residues. V was clipped by 0 bases and J by 4 bases, with 16 bases between them. CDR1 SGDLS and CDR2 YYNGEE come from the germline V gene. CDR3 in amino acids: CASSVGGGGLSYGYTF. CDR3 in DNA: TGTGCCAGCAGCGTAGGGGGAGGGGGACTGAGCTATGGCTACACCTTC.

The chain joins TRBV28 to TRBJ1-2; perhaps TRBD1 as D (6 bases). Germline V gene data show CDR1 as MDHEN and CDR2 as SYDVKM. Deletions cut 10 bases from V and 4 bases from J, with 19 bases between. CDR3 length: 14 residues. The CDR3 DNA reads TGTGCCACCACCCGGGCGACAGGTCCCTATGGCTACACCTTC. This encodes CATTRATGPYGYTF.

This chain connects TRBV7-3 to TRBJ1-1; D may be TRBD1 (6 bases). The germline V and J ends were trimmed by 5 bases and 0 bases, with 13 bases remaining between them. CDR1 is SGHTA and CDR2 is FQGTGA in the germline V gene. CDR3 length: 15 amino acids. CDR3 nucleotides: TGTGCCAGCAGCCCCGGGGGGGGCATGAACACTGAAGCTTTCTTT. As protein: CASSPGGGMNTEAFF.

For this clone: At one end the junction does not follow the germline gene, possibly because of a read error. The genes are TRBV5-1 and TRBJ2-2; D may be TRBD2 (6 bases). This CDR3 comprises 16 residues. Germline CDR1 SGHRS, CDR2 YFSETQ. CDR3 nucleotides: TGCGCCAGCAGCTTGGACCATGGCGGGAACGCCGGGGAGCTGTTTTTT. This encodes CASSLDHGGNAGELFF.

The rearrangement uses TRBV19 and TRBJ1-2, with 9 bases matching TRBD1. In germline, CDR1 is LNHDA, CDR2 SQIVND (reference sequence). The CDR3 length is 14 residues. Trimming took 10 bases from V and 7 from J; bases not matched to a gene: 13. The CDR3 reads CATKQGATGSGYTF. The CDR3 nucleotides are TGTGCCACAAAACAGGGGGCGACAGGAAGTGGCTACACCTTC.

The rearrangement uses TRBV9 and TRBJ1-5; the D gene is possibly TRBD1 (6 bases). This CDR3 is built from 12 residues. Trimming shortened V by 4 bases and J by 5 bases, and 7 bases separated the two germline ends. Germline assignment: CDR1 SGDLS and CDR2 YYNGEE. CDR3 nucleotides: TGTGCCAGCAGCAAGGGGGATCAGCCCCAGCATTTT. Encoded protein: CASSKGDQPQHF.

V and J are TRBV28 and TRBJ1-3; maybe TRBD1 (6 bases). The CDR3 is 16 residues long. Germline CDR1 reads MDHEN; CDR2 reads SYDVKM. V lost 4 bases to trimming and J lost 0 bases, with 13 bases between them. CDR3 in amino acids: CASSSSGTPSGNTIYF. The DNA for the CDR3 is TGTGCCAGCAGTTCCTCCGGGACACCCTCTGGAAACACCATATATTTT.

V and J are TRBV19 and TRBJ1-3; D remains ambiguous. Deletions cut 4 bases from V and 7 bases from J, with 14 bases between. Per the germline V gene, CDR1 is LNHDA and CDR2 is SQIVND (reference sequence). This CDR3 has 14 residues. The CDR3 DNA is TGTGCCAGTAGTAGAGAGGGAGCACGGAACACCATATATTTT. Protein sequence: CASSREGARNTIYF.

The chain is built from TRBV7-6 and TRBJ2-3, with a tentative D call TRBD2 (5 bases). The V end was cut by 2 bases, the J end by 6 bases, with 9 bases between. Looked up from germline, CDR1 is SGHVS and CDR2 is FNYEAQ. This CDR3 spans 13 amino acids. Here the CDR3 reads CASSLQRPDTQYF. The CDR3 DNA follows: TGTGCCAGCAGCTTACAGCGGCCGGATACGCAGTATTTT.

The V and J genes are TRBV2 and TRBJ1-3, with 12 bases matching TRBD1. Germline lookup yields CDR1 SNHLY and CDR2 FYNNEI. Unmatched junction bases numbered 2, after V lost 6 bases and J lost 2 bases. This CDR3 contains 15 residues. CDR3 sequence: CASSRDRGPGNTIYF. DNA of the CDR3: TGTGCCAGCAGCCGGGACAGGGGGCCTGGAAACACCATATATTTT.

The chain links TRBV18 to TRBJ1-4; TRBD1 matches 7 bases. The CDR3 consists of 15 residues. V was pared by 4 bases and J by 5 bases, with 7 bases of the junction left unmatched. Per the germline V gene, CDR1 is KGHSH and CDR2 is LQKENI. DNA for the CDR3: TGTGCCAGCTCACTCAGACAGGGAGCGAATGAAAAACTGTTTTTT. Translated: CASSLRQGANEKLFF.

This chain joins TRBV19 and TRBJ2-3; maybe TRBD2 (5 bases). V lost 3 bases, J lost 4 bases, and 5 bases lay in between. The CDR3 contains 12 residues. The germline CDR1 and CDR2 sequences are LNHDA and SQIVND (reference sequence). The CDR3 coding sequence is TGTGCCAGTAGTATGCGGGCAGATACGCAGTATTTT. Protein sequence: CASSMRADTQYF.

The rearrangement uses TRBV5-1 and TRBJ2-5; 10 bases align to TRBD1. Losses at the gene ends were 4 bases for V and 4 bases for J; bases not matched to a gene: 4. The germline V gene encodes CDR1 SGHRS and CDR2 YFSETQ. This CDR3 has 14 amino acids. The CDR3, as DNA: TGCGCCAGCAGCCCGGGACAGGGGCCAGAGACCCAGTACTTC. Translation gives CASSPGQGPETQYF.